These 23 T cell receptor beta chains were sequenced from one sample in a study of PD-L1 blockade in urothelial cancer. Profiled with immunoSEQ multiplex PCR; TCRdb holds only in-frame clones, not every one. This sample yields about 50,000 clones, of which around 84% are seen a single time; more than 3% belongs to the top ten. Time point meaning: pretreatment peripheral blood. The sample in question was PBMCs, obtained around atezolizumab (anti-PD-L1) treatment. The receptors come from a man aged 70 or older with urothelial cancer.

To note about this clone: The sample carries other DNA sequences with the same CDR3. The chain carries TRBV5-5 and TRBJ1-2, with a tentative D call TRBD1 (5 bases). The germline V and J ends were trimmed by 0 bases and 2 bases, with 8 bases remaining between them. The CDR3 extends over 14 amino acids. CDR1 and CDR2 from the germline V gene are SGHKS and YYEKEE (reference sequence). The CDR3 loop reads CASSLGQGNYGYTF. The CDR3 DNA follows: TGTGCCAGCAGCTTGGGGCAGGGAAACTATGGCTACACCTTC.

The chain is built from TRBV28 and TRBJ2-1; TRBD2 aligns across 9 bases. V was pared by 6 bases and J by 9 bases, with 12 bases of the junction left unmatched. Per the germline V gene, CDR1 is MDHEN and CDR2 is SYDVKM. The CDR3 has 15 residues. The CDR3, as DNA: TGTGCCAGCAGCCTCCTGATAGCGGGAGAGAGTGAGCAGTTCTTC. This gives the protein CASSLLIAGESEQFF. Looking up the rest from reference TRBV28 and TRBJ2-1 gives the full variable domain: DVKVTQSSRYLVKRTGEKVFLECVQDMDHENMFWYRQDPGLGLRLIYFSYDVKMKEKGDIPEGYSVSREKKERFSLILESASTNQTSMYLCASSLLIAGESEQFFGPGTRLTVL.

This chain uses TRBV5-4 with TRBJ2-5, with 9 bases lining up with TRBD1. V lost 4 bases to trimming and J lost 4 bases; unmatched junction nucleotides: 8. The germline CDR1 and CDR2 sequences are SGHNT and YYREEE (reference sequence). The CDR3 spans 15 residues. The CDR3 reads CASSGTGPGGETQYF. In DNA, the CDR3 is TGTGCCAGCAGCGGGACAGGGCCCGGAGGAGAGACCCAGTACTTC.

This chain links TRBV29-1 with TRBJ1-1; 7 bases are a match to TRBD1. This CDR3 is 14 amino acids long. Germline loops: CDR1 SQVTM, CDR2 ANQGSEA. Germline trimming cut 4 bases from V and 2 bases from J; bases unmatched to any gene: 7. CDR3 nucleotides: TGCAGCGTTGGATGGAAGGGGGCTAACACTGAAGCTTTCTTT. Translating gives CSVGWKGANTEAFF. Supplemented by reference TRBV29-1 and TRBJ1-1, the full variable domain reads SAVISQKPSRDICQRGTSLTIQCQVDSQVTMMFWYRQQPGQSLTLIATANQGSEATYESGFVIDKFPISRPNLTFSTLTVSNMSPEDSSIYLCSVGWKGANTEAFFGQGTRLTVV.

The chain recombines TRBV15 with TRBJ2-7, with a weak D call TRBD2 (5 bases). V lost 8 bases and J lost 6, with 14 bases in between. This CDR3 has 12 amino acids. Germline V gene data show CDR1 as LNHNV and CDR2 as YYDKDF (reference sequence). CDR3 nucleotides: TGTGCCACCGGGGAGAGGGATCGCGAGCAGTACTTC. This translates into CATGERDREQYF.

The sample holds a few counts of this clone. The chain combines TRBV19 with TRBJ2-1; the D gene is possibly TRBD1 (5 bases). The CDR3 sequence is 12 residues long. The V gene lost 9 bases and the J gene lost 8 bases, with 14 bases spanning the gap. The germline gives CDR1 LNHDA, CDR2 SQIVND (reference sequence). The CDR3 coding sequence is TGTGCCAGCGCATCTAGGGGCCATGAGCAGTTCTTC. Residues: CASASRGHEQFF.

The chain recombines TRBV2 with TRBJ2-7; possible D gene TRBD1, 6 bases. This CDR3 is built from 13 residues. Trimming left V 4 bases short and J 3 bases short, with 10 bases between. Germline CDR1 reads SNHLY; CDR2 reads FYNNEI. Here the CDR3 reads CASSVNRDYEQYF. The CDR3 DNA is TGTGCCAGCAGTGTAAACAGGGACTACGAGCAGTACTTC.

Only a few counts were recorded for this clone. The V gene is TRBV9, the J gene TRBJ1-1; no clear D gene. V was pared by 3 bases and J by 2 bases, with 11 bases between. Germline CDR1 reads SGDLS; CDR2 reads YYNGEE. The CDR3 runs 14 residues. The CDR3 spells CASSAQLVNTEAFF. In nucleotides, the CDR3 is TGTGCCAGCAGCGCACAGTTGGTTAACACTGAAGCTTTCTTT.

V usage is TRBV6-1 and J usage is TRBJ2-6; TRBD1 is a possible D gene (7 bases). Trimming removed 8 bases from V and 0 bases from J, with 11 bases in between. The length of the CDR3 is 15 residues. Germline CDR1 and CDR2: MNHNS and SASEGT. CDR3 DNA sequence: TGTGCCAGCGGACAGGAGGGCTCTGGGGCCAACGTCCTGACTTTC. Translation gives CASGQEGSGANVLTF.

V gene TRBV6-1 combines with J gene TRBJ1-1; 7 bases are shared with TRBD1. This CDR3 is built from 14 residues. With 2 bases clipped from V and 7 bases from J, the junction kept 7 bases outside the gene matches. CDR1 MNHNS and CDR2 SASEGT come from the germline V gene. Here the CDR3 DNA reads TGTGCCAGCAGTGAATTTGAAGGGGGCTTTGAAGCTTTCTTT. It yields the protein CASSEFEGGFEAFF.

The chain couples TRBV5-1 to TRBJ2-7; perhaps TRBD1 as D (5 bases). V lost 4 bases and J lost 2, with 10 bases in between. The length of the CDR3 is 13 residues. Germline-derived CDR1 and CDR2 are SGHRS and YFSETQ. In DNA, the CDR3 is TGCGCCAGCAGCGTGGACATTACCTACGAGCAGTACTTC. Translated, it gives CASSVDITYEQYF.

In nucleotides, the CDR3 is TGCAGCGTAAAAGGACAGGGGAACACTGAAGCTTTCTTT. Protein: CSVKGQGNTEAFF. The V and J genes are TRBV29-1 and TRBJ1-1; 8 bases line up with TRBD1. This CDR3 comprises 13 residues. CDR1 SQVTM and CDR2 ANQGSEA come from the germline V gene. Trimming removed 6 bases from V and 1 base from J; junction bases left unmatched: 4.

CDR3 protein: CASSEAGIDGYTF. The DNA of the CDR3 is TGTGCCAGCAGTGAGGCGGGGATCGATGGCTACACCTTC. V gene TRBV25-1 combines with J gene TRBJ1-2; D gene uncertain. Germline CDR1 and CDR2: MGHDK and SYGVNS. The CDR3 length is 13 residues. With 3 bases removed from V and 6 bases from J, the gap between germline ends came to 11 bases.

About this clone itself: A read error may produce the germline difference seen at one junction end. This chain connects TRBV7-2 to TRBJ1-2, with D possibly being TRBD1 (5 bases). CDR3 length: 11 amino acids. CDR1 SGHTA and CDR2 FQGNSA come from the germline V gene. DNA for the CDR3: TGTGCCAGCAGCTTATGGGGGGACTGGGCCTTC. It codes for CASSLWGDWAF.

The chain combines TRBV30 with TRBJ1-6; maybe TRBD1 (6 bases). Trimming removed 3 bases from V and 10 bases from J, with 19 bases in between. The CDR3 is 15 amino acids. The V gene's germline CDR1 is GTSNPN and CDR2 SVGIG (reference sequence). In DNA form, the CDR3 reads TGTGCCTGGAGCGCGGGAGGGGGAAAAGGGTCACCCCTCCACTTT. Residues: CAWSAGGGKGSPLHF.

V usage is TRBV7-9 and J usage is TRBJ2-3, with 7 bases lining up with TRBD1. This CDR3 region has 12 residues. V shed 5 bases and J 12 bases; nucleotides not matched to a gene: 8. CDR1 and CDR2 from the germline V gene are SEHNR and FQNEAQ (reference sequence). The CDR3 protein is CASSLDREFQYF. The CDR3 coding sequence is TGTGCCAGCAGCCTCGACAGGGAATTCCAGTATTTT.

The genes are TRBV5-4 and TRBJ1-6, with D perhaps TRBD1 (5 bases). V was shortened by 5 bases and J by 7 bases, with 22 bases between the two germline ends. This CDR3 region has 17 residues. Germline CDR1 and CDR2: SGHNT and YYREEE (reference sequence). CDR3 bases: TGTGCCAGCAGTCTCGGTGGGGCTGCCAGTACCAATTCACCCCTCCACTTT. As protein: CASSLGGAASTNSPLHF.

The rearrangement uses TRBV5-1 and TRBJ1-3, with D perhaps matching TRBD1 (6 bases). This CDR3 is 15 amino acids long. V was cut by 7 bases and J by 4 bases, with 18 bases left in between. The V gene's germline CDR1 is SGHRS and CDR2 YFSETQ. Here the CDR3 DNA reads TGCGCCAGCGCCCCCGAAACAGGGATCGGAAACACCATATATTTT. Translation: CASAPETGIGNTIYF.

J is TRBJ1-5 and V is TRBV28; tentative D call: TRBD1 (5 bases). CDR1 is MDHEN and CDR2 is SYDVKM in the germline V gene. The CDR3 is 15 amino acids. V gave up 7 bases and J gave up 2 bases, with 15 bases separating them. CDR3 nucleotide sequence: TGTGCCAGCACCGGGGGAGGTGGGCGCAATCAGCCCCAGCATTTT. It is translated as CASTGGGGRNQPQHF.

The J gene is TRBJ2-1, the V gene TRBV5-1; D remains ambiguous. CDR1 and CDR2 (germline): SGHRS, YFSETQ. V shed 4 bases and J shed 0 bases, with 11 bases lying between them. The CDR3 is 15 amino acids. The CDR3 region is CASSPGPSSYNEQFF. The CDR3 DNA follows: TGCGCCAGCAGCCCGGGTCCCAGCTCCTACAATGAGCAGTTCTTC. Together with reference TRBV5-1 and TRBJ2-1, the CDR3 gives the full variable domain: KAGVTQTPRYLIKTRGQQVTLSCSPISGHRSVSWYQQTPGQGLQFLFEYFSETQRNKGNFPGRFSGRQFSNSRSEMNVSTLELGDSALYLCASSPGPSSYNEQFFGPGTRLTVL.

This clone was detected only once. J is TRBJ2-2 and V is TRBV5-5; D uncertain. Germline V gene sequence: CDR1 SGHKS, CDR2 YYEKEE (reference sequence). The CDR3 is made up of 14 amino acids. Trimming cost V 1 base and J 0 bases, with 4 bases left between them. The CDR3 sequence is CASSLTANTGELFF. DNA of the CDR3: TGTGCCAGCAGCTTGACGGCGAACACCGGGGAGCTGTTTTTT.

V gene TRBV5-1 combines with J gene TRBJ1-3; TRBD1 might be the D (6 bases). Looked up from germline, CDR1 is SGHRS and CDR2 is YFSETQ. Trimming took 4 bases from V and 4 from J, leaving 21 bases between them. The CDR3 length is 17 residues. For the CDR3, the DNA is TGCGCCAGCAGCCTCAGTCCCGGGACACGGACCGGAAACACCATATATTTT. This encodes CASSLSPGTRTGNTIYF.

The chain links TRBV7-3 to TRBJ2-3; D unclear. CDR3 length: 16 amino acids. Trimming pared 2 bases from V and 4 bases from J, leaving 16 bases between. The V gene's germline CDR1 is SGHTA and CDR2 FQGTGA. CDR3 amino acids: CASSLQASGIPDTQYF. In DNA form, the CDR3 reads TGTGCCAGCAGCTTACAAGCTAGTGGTATCCCAGATACGCAGTATTTT.